This TCR beta chain appears in the sequencing data of a study of T cell changes during pregnancy in multiple sclerosis. Generated by immunoSEQ multiplex PCR, the TCRdb table keeps only in-frame clones and is missing some. The table shows more than 50,000 clones, with approximately 92% occurring only once. The CDR3 loop spans 15 amino acids. The V gene lost 3 bases and the J gene lost 3 bases, with 12 bases spanning the gap. Germline loops: CDR1 MNHEY, CDR2 SVGAGI. The rearrangement joins TRBV6-5 to TRBJ2-1, with a weak D call TRBD1 (5 bases). Material: peripheral blood, obtained after pregnancy. The sequence was obtained from a female donor in good health, enrolled as a control in a pregnancy study. The CDR3 loop reads CASSYKGPVYNEQFF. For the CDR3, the DNA is TGTGCCAGCAGTTATAAGGGGCCCGTCTACAATGAGCAGTTCTTC.